The clone carrying this T cell receptor beta chain occurred once. This entry belongs to a study of blood T cell repertoires in COVID-19. The overall study: COVID-19 samples collected from the United States, Italy and Spain covered acute and convalescent phases.

Participant reports of clinical history set cohort assignment. Cohort 3 donors were reported recovered after two negative PCRs, clearance, or symptom resolution. In the source study's methods: Researchers report that nucleated cell counts were estimated from reference gene primer amplification. The protocol was immunoSEQ multiplex PCR, while the TCRdb copy is restricted to in-frame clones and leaves out a portion. V and J calls plus clone size are reproduced from that table; the DNA served to infer D and trimming. Of roughly 250,000 clones listed, just over 90% are singletons. This CDR3 contains 13 residues. CDR1 and CDR2 from the germline V gene are SGDLS and YYNGEE. V shed 2 bases and J shed 3 bases, with 8 bases lying between them.

V is TRBV9 and J is TRBJ1-1; the D gene is possibly TRBD1 (6 bases). The sequence was obtained from a young woman who had recovered from COVID-19. The specimen was PBMCs or T cells enriched from blood (not recorded which). In DNA form, the CDR3 reads TGTGCCAGCAGCGTCCAGGGGTACACTGAAGCTTTCTTT. Its translation is CASSVQGYTEAFF.